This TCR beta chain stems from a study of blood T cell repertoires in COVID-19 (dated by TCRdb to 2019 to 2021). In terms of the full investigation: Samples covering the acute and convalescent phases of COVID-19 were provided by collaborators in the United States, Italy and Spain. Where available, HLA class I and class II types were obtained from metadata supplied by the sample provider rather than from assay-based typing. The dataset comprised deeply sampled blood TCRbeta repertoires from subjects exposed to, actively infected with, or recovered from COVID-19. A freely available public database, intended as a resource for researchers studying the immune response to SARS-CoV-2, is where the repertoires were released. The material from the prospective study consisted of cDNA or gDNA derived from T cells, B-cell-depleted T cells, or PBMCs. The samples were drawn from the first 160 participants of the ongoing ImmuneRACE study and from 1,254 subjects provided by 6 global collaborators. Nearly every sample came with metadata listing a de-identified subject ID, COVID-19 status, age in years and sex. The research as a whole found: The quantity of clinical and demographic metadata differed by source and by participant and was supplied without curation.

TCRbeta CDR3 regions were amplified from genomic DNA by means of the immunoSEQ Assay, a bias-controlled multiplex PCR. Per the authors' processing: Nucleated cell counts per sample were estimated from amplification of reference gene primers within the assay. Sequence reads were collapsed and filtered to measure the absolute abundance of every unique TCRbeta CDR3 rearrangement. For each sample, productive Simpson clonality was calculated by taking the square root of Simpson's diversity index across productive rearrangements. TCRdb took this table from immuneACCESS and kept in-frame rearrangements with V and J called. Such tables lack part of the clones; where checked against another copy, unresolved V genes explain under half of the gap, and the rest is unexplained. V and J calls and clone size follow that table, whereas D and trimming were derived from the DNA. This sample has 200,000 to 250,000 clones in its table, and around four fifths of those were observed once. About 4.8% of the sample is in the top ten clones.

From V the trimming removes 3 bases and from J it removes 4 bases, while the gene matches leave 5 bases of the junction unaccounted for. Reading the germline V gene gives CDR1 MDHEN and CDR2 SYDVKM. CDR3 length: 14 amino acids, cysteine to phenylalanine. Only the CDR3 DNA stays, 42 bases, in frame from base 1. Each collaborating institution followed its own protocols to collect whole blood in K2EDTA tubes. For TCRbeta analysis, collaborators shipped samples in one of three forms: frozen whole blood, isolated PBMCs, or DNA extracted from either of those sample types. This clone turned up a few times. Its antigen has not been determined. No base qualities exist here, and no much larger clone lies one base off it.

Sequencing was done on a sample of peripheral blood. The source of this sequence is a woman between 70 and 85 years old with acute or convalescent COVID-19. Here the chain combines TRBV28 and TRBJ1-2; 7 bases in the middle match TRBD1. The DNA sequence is TGTGCCAGCAGTTTTGAGGGGGCAGGCTATGGCTACACCTTC. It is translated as CASSFEGAGYGYTF.